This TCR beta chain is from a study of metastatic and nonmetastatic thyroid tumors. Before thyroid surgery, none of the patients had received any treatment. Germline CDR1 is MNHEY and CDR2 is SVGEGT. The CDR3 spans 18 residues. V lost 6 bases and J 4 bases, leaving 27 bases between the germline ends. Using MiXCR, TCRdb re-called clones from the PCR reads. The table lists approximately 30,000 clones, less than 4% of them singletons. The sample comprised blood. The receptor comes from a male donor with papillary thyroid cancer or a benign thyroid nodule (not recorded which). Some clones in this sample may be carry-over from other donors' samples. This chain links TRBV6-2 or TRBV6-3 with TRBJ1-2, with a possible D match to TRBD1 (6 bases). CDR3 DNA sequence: TGTGCCAGCAGCAGCCGGCCGGACAGTGGGCGTCGAGTCTATGGCTACACCTTC. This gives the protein CASSSRPDSGRRVYGYTF.